This T cell receptor (beta chain) came from a study of T and B cells in COVID-19 patients. On the study more broadly: Critical illness requiring mechanical ventilation or extracorporeal membrane oxygenation affected about 65% of the 20 active-infection patients.

Each TRB amplification used roughly 220-550 ng of genomic DNA from blood. BIOMED2 TRB-A/B primer pools were used in multiplex TRB PCR. TCRdb fed the multiplex PCR reads into MiXCR, producing one record per CDR3 protein. The data contain 5,500 to 8,000 distinct CDR3 sequences, about 22% of them singletons. The germline gives CDR1 SGHNT, CDR2 YYREEE (reference sequence). After removal of 4 bases from V and 7 bases from J, the junction contained 22 bases not matched to a gene. This CDR3 region has 18 residues. This receptor was identified in a human donor who had recovered from COVID-19. The J gene is TRBJ2-7, the V gene TRBV5-4; 8 bases line up with TRBD2. Material for sequencing was blood. The CDR3 loop is CASSQDRGGAISYNEQYF. CDR3 nucleotide sequence: TGTGCCAGCAGCCAAGATCGGGGGGGGGCGATCTCCTACAATGAGCAGTACTTC.